The 12 T cell receptor beta chains reported below all come from one sample, sequenced in a study of blood T cell repertoires in COVID-19. Sequencing used immunoSEQ multiplex PCR; TCRdb keeps in-frame clones, though not all of them. The sample comprises about 180,000 clones, roughly 87% of which are singletons, and around 1.9% rests with the top ten. Specimen: peripheral blood. The receptors originated from a man aged 18 to 30 who had recovered from COVID-19.

The chain employs TRBV11-2 and TRBJ1-3; D uncertain. Germline CDR1 and CDR2: SGHAT and FQNNGV. The CDR3 has 13 amino acids. V was shortened by 4 bases and J by 3 bases, with 7 bases between the two germline ends. CDR3 sequence (DNA): TGTGCCAGCAGCTCGGGTATTGGAAACACCATATATTTT. Translation gives CASSSGIGNTIYF.

The chain employs TRBV28 and TRBJ2-3, with 11 bases that match TRBD2. With 7 bases clipped from V and 6 bases from J, the junction kept 15 bases outside the gene matches. CDR3 length equals 17 residues. Germline V CDR1 and CDR2: MDHEN, SYDVKM. CDR3 bases: TGTGCCAGCACCCCAAGGACTAGCGGGCCTAAGAGGGATACGCAGTATTTT. Translation gives CASTPRTSGPKRDTQYF. The full variable domain, rest sourced from reference TRBV28 and TRBJ2-3, is DVKVTQSSRYLVKRTGEKVFLECVQDMDHENMFWYRQDPGLGLRLIYFSYDVKMKEKGDIPEGYSVSREKKERFSLILESASTNQTSMYLCASTPRTSGPKRDTQYFGPGTRLTVL.

The chain carries TRBV7-8 and TRBJ2-2; TRBD1 matches at 9 bases. Germline assignment: CDR1 SGHVS and CDR2 FQNEAQ. The CDR3 runs to 15 residues. The V and J ends lost 4 bases and 3 bases, in that order; junction bases with no gene match: 3. The CDR3 DNA sequence: TGTGCCAGCAGCTCTGGGACAGGGCACACCGGGGAGCTGTTTTTT. This encodes CASSSGTGHTGELFF.

The chain employs TRBV6-5 and TRBJ2-1; 13 nucleotides match TRBD2. Germline loops: CDR1 MNHEY, CDR2 SVGAGI. This CDR3 contains 15 residues. Unmatched junction bases numbered 7, after V lost 7 bases and J lost 7 bases. The CDR3, as DNA: TGTGCCAGCACCGGGACTAGCGGGATAGGGAATGAGCAGTTCTTC. It encodes CASTGTSGIGNEQFF.

The genes are TRBV5-8 and TRBJ1-2, with D unresolved. The CDR3 runs to 12 residues. Germline CDR1 reads SGHTS; CDR2 reads YDEGEE. Trimming took 4 bases from V and 2 from J, leaving 6 bases between them. The CDR3 region is CASSPRNYGYTF. Written as DNA, the CDR3 is TGTGCCAGCAGCCCCAGAAACTATGGCTACACCTTC.

The genes are TRBV5-1 and TRBJ2-1, with D unclear. This CDR3 has 12 amino acids. V was clipped by 6 bases and J by 5 bases, with 9 bases between them. Germline CDR1 reads SGHRS; CDR2 reads YFSETQ. The chain's CDR3 is CASTLLDNEQFF. The CDR3 DNA follows: TGCGCCAGCACCCTCCTCGACAATGAGCAGTTCTTC.

The chain recombines TRBV10-1 with TRBJ1-5; D is perhaps TRBD1 (6 bases). The CDR3 is made up of 12 amino acids. V was trimmed by 8 bases and J by 9 bases, leaving 14 bases between them. CDR1 and CDR2 from the germline V gene are WNHNN and SYGVQD (reference sequence). The CDR3 protein is CASRIIRGPQHF. In DNA form, the CDR3 reads TGCGCCAGCCGGATAATCAGGGGGCCCCAGCATTTT.

Notes on this clone: This sample includes further DNA sequences coding for the same CDR3. The chain joins TRBV27 to TRBJ2-7; no clear D gene. Germline V gene data show CDR1 as MNHEY and CDR2 as SMNVEV (reference sequence). CDR3 length: 13 residues. V lost 2 bases, J lost 2 bases, and 7 bases lay in between. The CDR3 DNA sequence: TGTGCCAGCAGTTTAGGGCAGACCTACGAGCAGTACTTC. Translation: CASSLGQTYEQYF.

The CDR3 bases are TGTGCCAGCAGTGACCGCCCAGAGGGTGAGCAGTTCTTC. Residues: CASSDRPEGEQFF. The chain recombines TRBV6-4 with TRBJ2-1, with D possibly being TRBD2 (5 bases). CDR1 MRHNA and CDR2 SNTAGT come from the germline V gene. This CDR3 is built from 13 residues. V was shortened by 2 bases and J by 9 bases, with 11 bases between the two germline ends.

V gene TRBV28 combines with J gene TRBJ2-7; D not certain. With 3 bases removed from V and 0 bases from J, the gap between germline ends came to 18 bases. CDR3 length equals 17 residues. Germline V gene data show CDR1 as MDHEN and CDR2 as SYDVKM. CDR3 region: CASSFPPTLAVSYEQYF. DNA for the CDR3: TGTGCCAGCAGTTTCCCCCCAACCCTCGCGGTCTCCTACGAGCAGTACTTC.

The V gene is TRBV7-2, the J gene TRBJ2-6; 7 bases are shared with TRBD1. CDR1 and CDR2 from the germline V gene are SGHTA and FQGNSA. Losses at the gene ends were 5 bases for V and 2 bases for J; bases not matched to a gene: 3. The CDR3 runs 15 residues. CDR3 nucleotide sequence: TGTGCCAGCAGCGTCGACAGGGCTGGGGCCAACGTCCTGACTTTC. Residues: CASSVDRAGANVLTF.

The chain links TRBV7-2 to TRBJ1-2; 11 bases are shared with TRBD1. Per the germline V gene, CDR1 is SGHTA and CDR2 is FQGNSA. The V segment lost 2 bases and the J segment 4 bases; nucleotides outside the gene matches: 6. There are 16 residues in the CDR3. CDR3 region: CASSLRTGGETYGYTF. The CDR3 coding sequence is TGTGCCAGCAGCTTAAGGACAGGGGGCGAAACCTATGGCTACACCTTC.